This T cell receptor (beta chain) was found in a study of cytomegalovirus exposure and HLA in healthy donors. Points from the study as a whole: Per a prior analysis, the majority of TCR beta V segments were productive roughly 87% or roughly 30% of the time. In a later analysis, productive TCRs from donors in an Asian-associated ancestry cluster reportedly carried fewer N-insertions than the cohort mean. Among TCR beta chains, those listed as cytomegalovirus-associated numbered 164.

Turning to this clone: The antigen is not known.

Primers included in the PCR were 60 Vbeta and 13 Jbeta primers. Libraries were prepared by immunoSEQ multiplex PCR; TCRdb keeps only in-frame clonotypes and omits some of them. The data hold about 160,000 clones, with 70% to 90% observed a single time. The sequence was collected from a woman aged 18-29 years in good health and CMV-seronegative. Sequencing was carried out using PBMCs.

CDR3 residues: CASGGGESYNEQFF. CDR3 nucleotides: TGTGCCAGCGGAGGGGGCGAGTCCTACAATGAGCAGTTCTTC. The chain joins TRBV2 to TRBJ2-1; the D gene is possibly TRBD1 (7 bases). CDR3 length equals 14 residues. CDR1 and CDR2 from the germline V gene are SNHLY and FYNNEI. Trimming took off 8 bases at V and 1 base at J, with 12 bases between the two ends.